Shown below are 11 T cell receptor beta chains from a single sample sequenced in a study of blood T cell repertoires in COVID-19. TCRdb's copy holds only in-frame clones and misses some; the assay was immunoSEQ multiplex PCR. The sample contains 150,000 to 200,000 clones, approximately 78% of which appear only once. Sequencing used peripheral blood. These receptors were collected from a woman older than 75 with active or convalescent COVID-19.

This rearrangement joins TRBV5-1 to TRBJ1-4, with D unresolved. The CDR3 has 13 amino acids. The germline gives CDR1 SGHRS, CDR2 YFSETQ. Trimming took off 4 bases at V and 6 bases at J, with 10 bases between the two ends. CDR3 loop: CASSEPMDEKLFF. The CDR3 bases are TGCGCCAGCAGCGAGCCGATGGATGAAAAACTGTTTTTT.

The chain uses TRBV10-3 and TRBJ1-1, with TRBD1 as a possible D gene (6 bases). The V end was cut by 5 bases, the J end by 5 bases, with 18 bases between. From germline, CDR1 is ENHRY and CDR2 SYGVKD. CDR3 length: 15 residues. As DNA, the CDR3 is TGTGCCATCAGTACGACAGAGGGGGAATTAACTGAAGCTTTCTTT. Its translation: CAISTTEGELTEAFF.

V gene TRBV5-6 combines with J gene TRBJ2-2; the match to TRBD2 covers 7 bases. CDR1 and CDR2 (germline): SGHDT, YYEEEE. Germline trimming cut 5 bases from V and 1 base from J; bases unmatched to any gene: 5. CDR3 size: 15 residues. CDR3 in amino acids: CASREAGMNTGELFF. For the CDR3, the DNA is TGTGCCAGCAGGGAAGCGGGGATGAACACCGGGGAGCTGTTTTTT.

This chain connects TRBV6-5 to TRBJ2-7; weak D call: TRBD1 (6 bases). The CDR3 is 15 residues long. Trimming pared 6 bases from V and 6 bases from J, leaving 21 bases between. Looked up from germline, CDR1 is MNHEY and CDR2 is SVGAGI. The CDR3 DNA reads TGTGCCAGCAGGCCAGATACAGGGTTGCCTGGCGAGCAGTACTTC. It encodes CASRPDTGLPGEQYF.

This chain links TRBV5-6 with TRBJ2-5; 8 nucleotides match TRBD1. The ends lost 3 bases at V and 5 bases at J; junction bases unmatched: 6. CDR1 is SGHDT and CDR2 is YYEEEE in the germline V gene. This CDR3 spans 14 amino acids. This CDR3 is CASSSAGGSETQYF. The CDR3 coding sequence is TGTGCCAGCAGCTCCGCAGGGGGCAGCGAGACCCAGTACTTC.

The gene calls are TRBV7-9 and TRBJ2-7; D might be TRBD2 (5 bases). Germline CDR1 reads SEHNR; CDR2 reads FQNEAQ (reference sequence). The CDR3 is made up of 15 amino acids. V lost 4 bases and J lost 0, with 13 bases in between. CDR3 coding DNA: TGTGCCAGCAGCTCCACGGACTGGAGCTCCTACGAGCAGTACTTC. Encoded protein: CASSSTDWSSYEQYF. Using reference TRBV7-9 and TRBJ2-7 for the parts outside the CDR3, the full variable domain is DTGVSQNPRHKITKRGQNVTFRCDPISEHNRLYWYRQTLGQGPEFLTYFQNEAQLEKSRLLSDRFSAERPKGSFSTLEIQRTEQGDSAMYLCASSSTDWSSYEQYFGPGTRLTVT.

CDR3 nucleotides: TGTGCCAGCAGCTACCTTGGACGGACATTGGGTGGTGAAGCTTTCTTT. Amino acid sequence: CASSYLGRTLGGEAFF. The chain joins TRBV4-2 to TRBJ1-1; a weak D match, TRBD1 (5 bases). Germline assignment: CDR1 LGHNA and CDR2 YNFKEQ. V lost 5 bases, J lost 7 bases, and 23 bases lay in between. The CDR3 has 16 residues.

This sequence joins TRBV7-3 and TRBJ2-2; D possibly corresponds to TRBD2 (6 bases). V was cut by 5 bases and J by 7 bases, with 14 bases left in between. From germline, CDR1 is SGHTA and CDR2 FQGTGA. This CDR3 contains 14 residues. CDR3: CASSQQREDGELFF. CDR3 nucleotide sequence: TGTGCCAGCAGCCAACAGAGGGAGGACGGGGAGCTGTTTTTT.

The chain combines TRBV5-4 with TRBJ1-1, with no clear D. Germline V gene lookup returns CDR1 SGHNT and CDR2 YYREEE (reference sequence). The V end lost 0 bases, the J end lost 0 bases, and 9 bases lay between the germline ends. This CDR3 is built from 15 residues. CDR3 sequence (DNA): TGTGCCAGCAGCTTGGACCCGGGGATGAACACTGAAGCTTTCTTT. It is translated as CASSLDPGMNTEAFF.

V is TRBV5-1 and J is TRBJ1-4, with 9 bases aligning to TRBD1. V lost 9 bases and J lost 8; bases outside the gene matches: 11. Germline CDR1 is SGHRS and CDR2 is YFSETQ. The CDR3 sequence is 14 residues long. CDR3 in DNA: TGCGCCACCAGAGAAGGGACAGGGTCGGAAAAACTGTTTTTT. Translating gives CATREGTGSEKLFF.

The V call is TRBV10-2, the J call TRBJ1-4, with D uncertain. Looked up from germline, CDR1 is WSHSY and CDR2 is SAAADI. The CDR3 is 14 residues long. V was pared by 4 bases and J by 0 bases, with 6 bases between. In nucleotides, the CDR3 is TGCGCCAGCAGTGGGCTGGCAACTAATGAAAAACTGTTTTTT. Protein: CASSGLATNEKLFF.